This T cell receptor beta chain was sequenced during a study of cytomegalovirus exposure and HLA in healthy donors (TCRdb year 2017). Turning to the overall study: According to an earlier analysis of several hundred of the donors, about 179 million T cells yielded over 90 million unique TCR beta sequences and about 300 Gb of sequence data. An early release covering 550 to 700 HLA-typed donors comprised 300 to 350 gigabases of sequencing data and roughly 85 million unique TCR sequences. The genetic ancestry cluster associated with self-reported Caucasian donors included approximately 85% of the 350 to 500 genotyped donors. The aim of the study was to test whether cataloging public T cell receptors could identify signatures of past pathogen exposure. Using immunosequencing, the study profiled T cell repertoires from roughly 650 subjects and related those repertoires to cytomegalovirus serostatus. Along with the roughly 700-subject first cohort, a separate validation cohort of over a hundred different subjects was used. The study combined high-throughput TCR immunosequencing, statistical association of individual TCRs with disease status, and machine learning to predict cytomegalovirus infection status. To study patterns of TCR occurrence, a later analysis re-analyzed previously published TCR beta repertoires from 666 donors and added high-resolution HLA genotyping. In the later analysis, no new phenotypic data were used to find candidate immune exposures; instead, reliance was placed on TCR beta sequences and their occurrence across donors. In an earlier analysis of about 590 of the donors, high-throughput TCR beta sequencing was used to judge whether each TCR beta V gene segment behaved as functional or pseudogenic. Donor age, sex, ethnicity and CMV serostatus were compiled alongside the repertoire data. A later genetic analysis took genome-wide SNP genotypes for about 60% of the roughly 670 donors and used that subset as a discovery cohort. Every repertoire in the discovery cohort had been generated on one and the same sequencing platform. HLA typing covered class I and class II loci at four-digit resolution. The number of typed donors differed by locus: roughly 620-630 for A, B, C, DRB1 and DQB1; about 520 for DQA1; 606 for DPA1; and 450 to 480 for DPB1. Roughly 5 DR-DQ haplotypes were handled as single units for association and clustering, since linkage in the cohort was strong. Among about 400 genotyped donors of the cohort, an average of about 220,000 unique TCR beta nucleotide sequences was sequenced per donor, of which about 20% were non-productive.

What the authors observed across the whole study: A further reported finding was that TCR beta sequences accurately predicted the HLA-A and HLA-B alleles for most subjects in the first cohort. A group of highly shared sequence variants was considered likely to be a technical artifact of the sequencing pipeline. Immune exposure information for the cohort was limited to CMV serostatus. The cohort was sequenced for TCR beta chains only, and without alpha or paired-chain data the features that could be detected were limited. Because some donors lacked HLA typing at each locus, the association tests relied only on the typed subset. Most TCR sequences were seen in very few donors, while some public TCRs were found in many individuals. Compared with equally common non-associated chains, HLA-associated TCR beta chains in a later analysis were more clonally expanded and had lower generation probabilities. It was suggested by the authors that the approach could potentially be generalized to other disease states and immunological phenotypes. A later genetic analysis reported fewer N-insertions in productive TCRs among donors in an Asian-associated ancestry cluster than the roughly 620-donor mean. Seventeen rarely observed V segments, including chromosome 9 orphons, were excluded from the earlier analysis of a few hundred of the donors because counts were too low. In a later analysis, most CMV-associated TCR beta chains were found to appear HLA-restricted, with HLA associations seemingly driven largely by CMV exposure. The study listed 164 TCR beta chains as associated with cytomegalovirus. Because the 87-base-pair reads could not distinguish some IMGT-functional V segments, including TRBV6-2 and TRBV6-3, those segments were excluded. An earlier analysis of around 500 of the donors showed that most TCR beta V segments appeared in productive rearrangements either about 87% or about 30% of the time, which broadly matched IMGT annotations. Roughly uniform sequencing depth across donors was assumed in presence/absence analyses, although this assumption may not hold. According to a later analysis, TCR association rates differed among HLA loci, with DRB1 alleles showing the most associated TCRs and HLA-C alleles showing the fewest. Cytomegalovirus status was reported to be diagnosed by the classifier with high specificity and sensitivity in both the original and validation cohorts. According to a later analysis, parvovirus B19, influenza, CMV and Epstein-Barr virus appeared linked to several top co-occurrence clusters. Linkage disequilibrium might explain the correlated functional status among segregating V segments, but an unknown experimental factor could not be excluded. Strong co-occurrence of HLA alleles, especially DR and DQ, made assigning TCR associations to individual alleles difficult. An association between a missense DCLRE1C variant and V-gene and J-gene trimming of TCR beta chains was found in a later genetic analysis and replicated in an independent cohort. In vitro tests confirmed that a few of the cytomegalovirus-associated TCR beta chains recognize cytomegalovirus antigens. In a later analysis, over 15,000 TCR beta sequences were associated with specific HLA alleles at a false discovery rate of 0.05.

Spanning cysteine to phenylalanine, the CDR3 consists of 14 amino acids. Of all the DNA, just the CDR3 is kept, 42 bases in frame from base 1. Here V drops 5 bases and J drops 7 bases, and the junction holds 10 bases not matched to any gene. Per the germline V gene, SGHAT is the CDR1 and FQNNGV is the CDR2. Libraries came from the immunoSEQ multiplex PCR assay. For the multiplex PCR, a mixture combining 60 forward primers for TCR Vbeta segments and 13 reverse primers for TCR Jbeta segments was used. A multiplex PCR assay on genomic DNA amplified the CDR3 region of rearranged TCR beta genes. The Illumina HiSeq System was used to sequence the amplified TCR beta libraries as 87-base-pair reads. In the original analysis: A later analysis tallied 70 million to 100 million unique TCR beta chains across the 666 repertoires, and approximately 12 million of those chains were shared by two or more donors. Raw reads were error-corrected and collapsed into unique sequences with a nearest-neighbor algorithm that merged closely related sequences to remove PCR and sequencing errors. To assign V, D and J gene segments, CDR3 sequences were aligned to IMGT reference sequences. For a sequence to be retained, a match of at least six nucleotides to both a V gene segment and a J gene segment was required. Rearrangements were classified as productive when the CDR3 lacked stop codons and remained in frame with V and J, and all other rearrangements were classified as non-productive. CDR3 was defined by IMGT convention, running from the second conserved V-encoded cysteine to the conserved J-encoded phenylalanine. The earlier analysis of about 640 of the donors excluded any sequence lacking an unambiguous match to a single V gene segment. In an earlier analysis of 500 to 750 of the donors, V segments were called functional above 56.7% productive rearrangements and were called segregating when the between-donor standard deviation exceeded 5%. A statistical classification framework was developed to diagnose cytomegalovirus status using the catalog of TCR beta chain sequences. In a later analysis, V and J genes were assigned by comparing TCR nucleotide sequences against IMGT/GENE-DB human TR gene sequences. Using the TCRdist pipeline, a later analysis assigned CDR3 sequences along with most-parsimonious VDJ recombination scenarios. In a later analysis, each TCR beta chain was defined by its CDR3 amino acid sequence together with its V-gene family, and reads without a unique V-gene family were excluded. As a way to deal with suspected cross-contamination and a sequencing artifact, a later analysis dropped under 600 nucleotide sequences that were highly shared and had low generation probability. In a later analysis, a clonal expansion index was calculated for each public chain from normalized within-repertoire ranks of inferred template counts. In a later analysis, generation probabilities were computed with a VDJ recombination model fitted to out-of-frame rearrangements, and the resulting probabilities were checked against IGoR. Hypergeometric tests were used in a later analysis to score TCR-TCR, TCR-HLA and TCR-CMV co-occurrence, with a repertoire-size bias correction applied to the TCR pairs. To estimate false discovery rates, a later analysis permuted the HLA or CMV assignments 20 times. In a later analysis, co-occurring TCRs were grouped using DBSCAN, with TCRdist sequence similarity added in when clustering inside HLA-allele-positive subsets. Repertoires with fewer than 30,000 or more than 120,000 public chains were left out of co-occurrence clustering, as were five repertoires with anomalous nucleotide sharing. Held by TCRdb, this immuneACCESS table contains in-frame sequences only and omits some clones. Under half of the omission traces to an unresolved V gene where checked; the cause of the rest is unknown. V and J calls and clone size follow that table, whereas D and trimming were derived from the DNA. The sample's table covers approximately 30,000 clones. The top ten hold 3% to 3.5% of the sample.

The cohort was made up of roughly 670 healthy bone marrow donors. At the time of sampling, all cohort members were nominally healthy, though unrecorded immune exposures were likely present. The donor tested CMV seropositive and was one of the 289 seropositive cohort members. Each donor provided a peripheral blood sample, and peripheral blood mononuclear cells were used for TCR beta sequencing. The Qiagen DNeasy Blood Extraction Kit was used to extract genomic DNA from the blood cell samples. With respect to this clone: Its antigen remains undetermined.

Recombination joined TRBV11-2 with TRBJ2-7; TRBD1 fits 8 bases in the junction. This clonotype originated in a woman aged 40 to 49 in good health and CMV-seropositive. The sample consisted of PBMCs. The encoded CDR3 is CASSPDRGGVEQYF. The nucleotide sequence is given as TGTGCCAGCAGCCCCGACAGGGGAGGCGTGGAGCAGTACTTC.